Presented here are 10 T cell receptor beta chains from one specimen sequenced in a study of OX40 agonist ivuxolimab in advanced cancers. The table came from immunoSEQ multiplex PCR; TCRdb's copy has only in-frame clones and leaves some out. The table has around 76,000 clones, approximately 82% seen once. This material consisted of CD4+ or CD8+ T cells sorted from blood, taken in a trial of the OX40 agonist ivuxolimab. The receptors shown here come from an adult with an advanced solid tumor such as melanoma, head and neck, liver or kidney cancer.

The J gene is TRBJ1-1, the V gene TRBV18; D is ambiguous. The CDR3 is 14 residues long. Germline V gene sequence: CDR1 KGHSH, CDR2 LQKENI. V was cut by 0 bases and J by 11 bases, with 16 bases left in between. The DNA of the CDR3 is TGTGCCAGCTCACCACCAGGATCCCGCGAACGGGCTTTCTTT. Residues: CASSPPGSRERAFF.

The CDR3 is CASSQGAGTEAFF. Written as DNA, the CDR3 is TGTGCCAGCAGCCAGGGCGCTGGGACTGAAGCTTTCTTT. This chain joins TRBV6-6 and TRBJ1-1; D possibly corresponds to TRBD1 (5 bases). CDR3 size: 13 residues. Germline V lookup: CDR1 MNHNY, CDR2 SVGAGI (reference sequence). V gave up 6 bases and J gave up 5 bases, with 13 bases separating them.

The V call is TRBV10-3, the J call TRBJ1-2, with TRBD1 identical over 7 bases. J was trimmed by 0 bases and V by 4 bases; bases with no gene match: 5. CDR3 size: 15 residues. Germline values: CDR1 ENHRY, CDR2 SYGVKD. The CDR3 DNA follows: TGTGCCATCAGTGCCGGGGACAGATCTAACTATGGCTACACCTTC. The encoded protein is CAISAGDRSNYGYTF.

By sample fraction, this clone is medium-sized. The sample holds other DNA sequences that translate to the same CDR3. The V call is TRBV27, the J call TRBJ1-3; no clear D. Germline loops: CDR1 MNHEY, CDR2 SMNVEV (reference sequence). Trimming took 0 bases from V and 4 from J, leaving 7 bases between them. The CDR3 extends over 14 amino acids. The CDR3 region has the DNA TGTGCCAGCAGTTTATCAGGGTTAGGAAACACCATATATTTT. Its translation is CASSLSGLGNTIYF.

The CDR3 protein is CASSPRTRGRTDTQYF. CDR3 sequence (DNA): TGTGCCAGCTCACCACGGACTCGGGGGAGAACAGATACGCAGTATTTT. V and J are TRBV18 and TRBJ2-3; tentatively, D is TRBD2 (6 bases). This CDR3 has 16 residues. The ends were cut back, 1 base at V and 3 bases at J, with 14 bases in the middle. Per germline, CDR1 KGHSH and CDR2 LQKENI.

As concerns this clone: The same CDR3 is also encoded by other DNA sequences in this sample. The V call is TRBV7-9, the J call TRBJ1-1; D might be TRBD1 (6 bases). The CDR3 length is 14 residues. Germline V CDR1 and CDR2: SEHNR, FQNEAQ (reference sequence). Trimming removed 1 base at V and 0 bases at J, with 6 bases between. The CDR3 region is CASSLGGLNTEAFF. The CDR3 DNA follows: TGTGCCAGCAGCTTAGGGGGGCTGAACACTGAAGCTTTCTTT.

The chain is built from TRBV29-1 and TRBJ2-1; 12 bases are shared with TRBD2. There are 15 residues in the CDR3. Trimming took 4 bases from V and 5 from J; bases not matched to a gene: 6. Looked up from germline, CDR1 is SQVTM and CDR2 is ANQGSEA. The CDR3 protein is CSVARGLAGDNEQFF. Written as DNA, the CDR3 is TGCAGCGTTGCAAGGGGACTAGCGGGCGACAATGAGCAGTTCTTC.

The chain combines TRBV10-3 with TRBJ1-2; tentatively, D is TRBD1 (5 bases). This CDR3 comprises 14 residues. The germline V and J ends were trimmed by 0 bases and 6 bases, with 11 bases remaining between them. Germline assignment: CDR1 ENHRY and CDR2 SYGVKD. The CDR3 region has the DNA TGTGCCATCAGTGAGTCGAGGGGACCTAATGGCTACACCTTC. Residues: CAISESRGPNGYTF.

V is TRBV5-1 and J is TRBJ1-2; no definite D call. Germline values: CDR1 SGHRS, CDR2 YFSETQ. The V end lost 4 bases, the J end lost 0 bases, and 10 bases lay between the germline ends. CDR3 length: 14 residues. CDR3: CASSLTPANYGYTF. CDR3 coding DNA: TGCGCCAGCAGCCTCACGCCAGCTAACTATGGCTACACCTTC.

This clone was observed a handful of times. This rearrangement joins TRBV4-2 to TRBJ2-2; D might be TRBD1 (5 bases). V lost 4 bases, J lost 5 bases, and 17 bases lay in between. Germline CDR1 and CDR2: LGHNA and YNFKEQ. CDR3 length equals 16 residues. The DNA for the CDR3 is TGTGCCAGCAGCCTATCCAGGGTGGGTGGGACCGGGGAGCTGTTTTTT. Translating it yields CASSLSRVGGTGELFF.